The entry that follows covers one TCR beta chain sequence. Germline V gives CDR1 DFQATT, CDR2 SNEGSKA (reference sequence). The CDR3 length is 14 residues. The V and J ends lost 0 bases and 8 bases, in that order; junction bases with no gene match: 5. This specimen belongs to a study of CD8 T cells in Susac syndrome. A quantity of about 0.5 to 1 ug RNA underwent reverse transcription using random hexamers. Amplification of TCR beta CDR3 by immunoSEQ multiplex PCR spanned 54 Vbeta and 13 Jbeta. TCRdb called the immunoSEQ multiplex PCR reads again in MiXCR, with one record for every CDR3 protein. The sample lists roughly 190,000 distinct CDR3 sequences, approximately 95% occurring once. Sequencing of TCR beta drew on CD8+ and CD4+ T cells from blood. Through negative isolation, CD4+ and CD8+ T cells were obtained, while TEMRA cells were enriched using FACS.

This chain uses TRBV20-1 with TRBJ1-4, with TRBD1 identical over 8 bases. This sequence was found in a human donor with Susac syndrome. What was sequenced was CD4+ T cells from PBMCs. The CDR3 spells CSAREDRVGEKLFF. For the CDR3, the DNA is TGCAGTGCTAGAGAGGACAGGGTGGGGGAAAAACTGTTTTTT.